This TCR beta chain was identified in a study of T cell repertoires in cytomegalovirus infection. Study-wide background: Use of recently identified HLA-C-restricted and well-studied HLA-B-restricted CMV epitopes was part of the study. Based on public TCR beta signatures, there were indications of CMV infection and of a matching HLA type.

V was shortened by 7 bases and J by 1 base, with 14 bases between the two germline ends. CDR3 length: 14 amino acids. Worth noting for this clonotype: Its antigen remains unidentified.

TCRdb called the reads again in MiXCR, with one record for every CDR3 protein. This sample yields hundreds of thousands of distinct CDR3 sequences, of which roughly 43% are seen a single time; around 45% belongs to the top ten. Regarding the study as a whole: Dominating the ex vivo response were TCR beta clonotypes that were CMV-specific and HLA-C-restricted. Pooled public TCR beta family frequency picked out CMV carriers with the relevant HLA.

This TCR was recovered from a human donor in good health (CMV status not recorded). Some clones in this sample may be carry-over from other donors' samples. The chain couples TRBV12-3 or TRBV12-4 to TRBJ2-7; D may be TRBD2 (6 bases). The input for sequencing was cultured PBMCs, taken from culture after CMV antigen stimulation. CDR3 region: CASTWRGTSYEQYF. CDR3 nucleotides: TGTGCCAGCACCTGGAGAGGGACTTCCTACGAGCAGTACTTC.